This T cell receptor (beta chain) appears in the sequencing data of a study of T cells in Graves' hyperthyroidism and ophthalmopathy. Findings of the study overall: Model output signaled ophthalmopathy a median approximately 6 months ahead of onset.

Graves' hyperthyroidism without ophthalmopathy progression within 18 months was termed stable. The study excluded patients with uncontrolled infection, other autoimmune disease, pregnancy or lactation. Fresh peripheral blood, 9.5 to 10 ml of it, supplied the PBMCs. This clonotype appeared once. Its antigen is undetermined. Researchers took RNA transcripts and amplified the TCR beta CDR3 regions from them. The HTBI primer set served for first-round RT-PCR of the TCR CDR3. One entry per CDR3 protein, called by TCRdb with MiXCR from the multiplex PCR reads. The sample lists about 420,000 distinct CDR3 sequences, about 15% occurring once. Trimming took 1 base from V and 4 from J, leaving 16 bases between them. CDR3 length: 17 amino acids. The V gene's germline CDR1 is LNHDA and CDR2 SQIVND (reference sequence).

Source material: blood. The chain carries TRBV19 and TRBJ2-2; the D gene is possibly TRBD1 (6 bases). The receptor comes from a woman aged 18-35 years with Graves' hyperthyroidism. In nucleotides, the CDR3 is TGTGCCAGTAGTATAGCGTCCCAGGGGTGGGTCACCGGGGAGCTGTTTTTT. It is translated as CASSIASQGWVTGELFF.